This T cell receptor beta chain derives from a study of T cell responses to AZD1222 COVID-19 vaccine. Overall study results and limits: Receipt of two AZD1222 doses was followed by a rise in Spike-specific TCR breadth and depth. Sampling captured repertoires only after the peak T cell response.

The ends were cut back, 8 bases at V and 1 base at J, with 5 bases in the middle. Germline-derived CDR1 and CDR2 are MNHEY and SVGAGI. The CDR3 is 11 residues long. On this clone: Its specificity is not known.

The data were produced by immunoSEQ multiplex PCR, yet TCRdb's version contains in-frame clones alone and is incomplete. The data hold some 140,000 clones, with 70% to 90% observed a single time. Here the sequenced sample was peripheral blood, taken on day 0 of AZD1222 vaccination. The chain has TRBV6-5 and TRBJ1-2; no clear D gene. This TCR was recovered from an adult in good health. The CDR3 sequence: CASVFNYGYTF. In DNA, the CDR3 is TGTGCCAGCGTCTTTAACTATGGCTACACCTTC.